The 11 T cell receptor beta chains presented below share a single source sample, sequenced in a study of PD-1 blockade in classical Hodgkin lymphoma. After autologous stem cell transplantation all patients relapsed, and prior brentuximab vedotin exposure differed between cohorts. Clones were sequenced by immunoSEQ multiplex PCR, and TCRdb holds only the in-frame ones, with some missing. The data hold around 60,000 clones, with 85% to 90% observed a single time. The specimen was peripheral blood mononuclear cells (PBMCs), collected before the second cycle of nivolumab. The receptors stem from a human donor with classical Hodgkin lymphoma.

In nucleotides, the CDR3 is TGTGCCAGCAGCGTCTCTAGCGGGGGGGCCTGGGAGCAGTTCTTC. This encodes CASSVSSGGAWEQFF. The V call is TRBV9, the J call TRBJ2-1; 12 bases agree with TRBD2. Losses at the gene ends were 2 bases for V and 10 bases for J; bases not matched to a gene: 7. The CDR3 sequence is 15 residues long. Germline CDR1 is SGDLS and CDR2 is YYNGEE.

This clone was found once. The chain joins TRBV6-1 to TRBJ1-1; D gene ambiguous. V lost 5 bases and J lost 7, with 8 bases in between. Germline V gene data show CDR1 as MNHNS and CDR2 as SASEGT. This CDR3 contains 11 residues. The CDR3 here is CASSTLHEAFF. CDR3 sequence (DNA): TGTGCCAGCAGTACTCTCCATGAAGCTTTCTTT.

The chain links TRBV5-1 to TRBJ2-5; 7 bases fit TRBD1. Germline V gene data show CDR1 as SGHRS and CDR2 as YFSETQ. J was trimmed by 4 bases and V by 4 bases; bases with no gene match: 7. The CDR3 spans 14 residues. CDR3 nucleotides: TGCGCCAGCAGCACGACAGGGACCATAGAGACCCAGTACTTC. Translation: CASSTTGTIETQYF.

The CDR3 sequence is CASRLAGRGDSYEQYF. CDR3 in DNA: TGTGCAAGTCGCTTAGCCGGTAGGGGGGATTCCTACGAGCAGTACTTC. The rearrangement uses TRBV12-2 and TRBJ2-7. TRBV12-2 is deemed a pseudogene. CDR3 size: 16 residues.

The CDR3 reads CASSLTKTGSYEQYF. Written as DNA, the CDR3 is TGTGCCAGCAGTTTAACAAAAACAGGATCATACGAGCAGTACTTC. The gene calls are TRBV28 and TRBJ2-7, with a weak D call TRBD1 (5 bases). Germline CDR1 and CDR2: MDHEN and SYDVKM. The CDR3 sequence is 15 residues long. Trimming shortened V by 2 bases and J by 4 bases, and 15 bases separated the two germline ends.

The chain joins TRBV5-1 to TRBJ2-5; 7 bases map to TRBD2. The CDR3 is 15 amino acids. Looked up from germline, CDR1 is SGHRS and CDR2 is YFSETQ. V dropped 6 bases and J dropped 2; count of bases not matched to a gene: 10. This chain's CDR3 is CASTGSGPGQETQYF. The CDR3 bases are TGCGCCAGCACCGGTAGCGGGCCGGGGCAAGAGACCCAGTACTTC.

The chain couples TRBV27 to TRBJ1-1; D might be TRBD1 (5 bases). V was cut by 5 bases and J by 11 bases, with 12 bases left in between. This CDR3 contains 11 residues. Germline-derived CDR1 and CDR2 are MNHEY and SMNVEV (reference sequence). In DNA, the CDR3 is TGTGCCAGCAGTATGGCGGGGGAGGCTTTCTTT. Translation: CASSMAGEAFF.

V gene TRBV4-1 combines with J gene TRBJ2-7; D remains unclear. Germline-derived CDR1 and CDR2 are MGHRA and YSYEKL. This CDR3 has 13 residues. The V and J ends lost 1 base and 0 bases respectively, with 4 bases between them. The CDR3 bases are TGCGCCAGCAGCCAAGTTGGCTCCTACGAGCAGTACTTC. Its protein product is CASSQVGSYEQYF.

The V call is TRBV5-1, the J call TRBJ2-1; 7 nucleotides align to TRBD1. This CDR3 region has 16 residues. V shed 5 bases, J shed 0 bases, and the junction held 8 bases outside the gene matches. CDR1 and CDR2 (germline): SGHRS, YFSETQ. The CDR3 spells CASSSQGVGSYNEQFF. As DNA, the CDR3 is TGCGCCAGCAGTTCCCAGGGGGTTGGCTCCTACAATGAGCAGTTCTTC.

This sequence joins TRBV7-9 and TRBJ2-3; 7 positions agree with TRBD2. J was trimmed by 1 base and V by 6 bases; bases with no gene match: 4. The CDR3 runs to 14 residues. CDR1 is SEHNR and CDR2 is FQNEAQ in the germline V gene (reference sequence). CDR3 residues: CASRRLAGTDTQYF. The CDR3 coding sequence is TGTGCCAGCAGAAGACTAGCCGGCACAGATACGCAGTATTTT.

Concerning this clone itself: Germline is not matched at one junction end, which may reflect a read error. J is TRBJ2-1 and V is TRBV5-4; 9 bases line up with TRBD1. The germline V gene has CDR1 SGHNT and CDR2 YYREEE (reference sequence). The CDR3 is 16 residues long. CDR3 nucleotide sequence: TGTACCAGCAGCTTAGGGACAGGGCGGTCCTACAATGAGCAGTTCTTC. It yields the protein CTSSLGTGRSYNEQFF.